This passage covers 23 T cell receptor beta chains from one sample sequenced in a study of Tregs in tolerant kidney transplant recipients. The table came from immunoSEQ multiplex PCR; TCRdb's copy has only in-frame clones and leaves some out. The sample table sets out about 31,000 clones. The nonmyeloablative bone marrow transplants came from related graft donors, with transient mixed chimerism. The sample consisted of CD4+ T cells from blood (PBMCs), taken 24 months after the transplant. The receptors shown here come from a human patient who received a combined kidney and bone marrow transplant. Some T cells may be supplied by the graft donor.

Incomplete CDR3 DNA: TGTGCCAGCTCTGCTCAGGGTCTCGGGGAG. Translating gives CASSAQGLGE. The CDR3 in full is CASSAQGLGELFF. The chain combines TRBV18 with TRBJ2-2; D might be TRBD1 (5 bases). The sequenced fragment ends 3 residues before the CDR3 boundary, so the rest is inferred from the germline J gene. Germline V gene data show CDR1 as KGHSH and CDR2 as LQKENI. The CDR3 totals 13 residues. V was shortened by 6 bases and J by 7 bases, with 12 bases between the two germline ends.

On this clone itself: The DNA ends 3 residues before the CDR3 does, and the rest of the CDR3 is filled in from the germline J gene. The rearrangement links TRBV19 to TRBJ1-2; D uncertain. The length of the CDR3 is 15 residues. CDR1 is LNHDA and CDR2 is SQIVND in the germline V gene (reference sequence). The CDR3 reads CASSIGVRIAGGYTF. The CDR3 bases that were read are TGTGCCAGTAGTATTGGGGTACGGATTGCGGGCGGC.

As for this clone: Read data end 3 residues before the CDR3 end; the end is taken from the germline J gene. The V and J genes are TRBV5-1 and TRBJ2-1; 8 nucleotides line up with TRBD2. V dropped 1 base and J dropped 5; count of bases not matched to a gene: 8. This CDR3 is 16 amino acids long. Germline V CDR1 and CDR2: SGHRS, YFSETQ. CDR3 DNA (partial): TGCGCCAGCAGCTTGAGGACTGTACTAGCGGACAATGAG. It codes for CASSLRTVLADNE. Given in full, the CDR3 is CASSLRTVLADNEQFF.

Note on this clone: With the read ending 3 residues before the CDR3 end, the germline J gene is used to fill in that end. The rearrangement links TRBV19 to TRBJ2-2; 10 bases line up with TRBD2. The germline V gene has CDR1 LNHDA and CDR2 SQIVND (reference sequence). J gave up 7 bases and V 3 bases, and 17 bases lay outside the gene matches. The CDR3 runs 19 residues. The CDR3 bases that were read are TGTGCCAGTAGTATTTTAGGTTTTTTGGCTAGCGGGAGTGGCGGGGAG. Protein: CASSILGFLASGSGGE. The entire CDR3 is CASSILGFLASGSGGELFF. Drawing the rest from reference TRBV19 and TRBJ2-2, the complete variable domain is DGGITQSPKYLFRKEGQNVTLSCEQNLNHDAMYWYRQDPGQGLRLIYYSQIVNDFQKGDIAEGYSVSREKKESFPLTVTSAQKNPTAFYLCASSILGFLASGSGGELFFGEGSRLTVL.

A word on this clone: The CDR3 end lies 3 residues beyond the end of the read and is filled in from the germline J gene. This chain links TRBV20-1 with TRBJ1-5; 9 positions agree with TRBD1. This CDR3 has 12 residues. Per the germline V gene, CDR1 is DFQATT and CDR2 is SNEGSKA (reference sequence). Trimming removed 5 bases from V and 8 bases from J; junction bases left unmatched: 4. The part of the CDR3 DNA that was read is TGCAGTGCTGGGACAGGGTGGGAGCCC. Protein sequence: CSAGTGWEP. From start to end, the CDR3 is CSAGTGWEPQHF.

Worth noting for this clone: Read coverage stops 3 residues before the CDR3 terminus; the germline J gene supplies the remainder. The gene calls are TRBV18 and TRBJ2-2; 7 positions agree with TRBD1. Looked up from germline, CDR1 is KGHSH and CDR2 is LQKENI. V lost 1 base, J lost 7 bases, and 9 bases stayed unmatched. The CDR3 is 16 residues long. CDR3 DNA (partial): TGTGCCAGCTCACCACTACAGGGGAAACTGGGCGGGGAG. Translating it yields CASSPLQGKLGGE. The entire CDR3 protein is CASSPLQGKLGGELFF.

Details on this clone: The read ends 3 residues early relative to the CDR3; the germline J gene fills the gap. The chain links TRBV7-9 to TRBJ2-7, with TRBD2 matching 8 bases. V lost 5 bases and J lost 2; bases outside the gene matches: 5. The CDR3 length is 14 residues. CDR1 and CDR2 from the germline V gene are SEHNR and FQNEAQ (reference sequence). Incomplete CDR3 DNA: TGTGCCAGCAGCAGCCGTAGCGGGACCTACGAG. Its translation: CASSSRSGTYE. The CDR3 reads in full as CASSSRSGTYEQYF.

Incomplete CDR3 DNA: TGTGCCACCACTGACAGGGGACCTAACTATGGC. This codes for CATTDRGPNYG. The whole CDR3 protein reads CATTDRGPNYGYTF. The gene calls are TRBV19 and TRBJ1-2; TRBD1 agrees at 8 bases. The CDR3 end falls 3 residues outside the read, so it is completed with the germline J gene. Trimming took 10 bases from V and 0 from J; bases not matched to a gene: 7. The CDR3 length is 14 residues. The germline gives CDR1 LNHDA, CDR2 SQIVND (reference sequence).

Notes on this clone: The read comes to an end 3 residues before the CDR3 does, leaving the germline J gene to fill in the end. The chain links TRBV4-2 to TRBJ1-6; 8 positions agree with TRBD1. Germline V gene sequence: CDR1 LGHNA, CDR2 YNFKEQ. The CDR3 consists of 14 residues. Trimming cost V 3 bases and J 10 bases; bases outside gene matches: 5. The DNA read from the CDR3 is TGTGCCAGCAGCCAGGCGGACAGGGCCTCACCC. Protein sequence: CASSQADRASP. The full CDR3 protein is CASSQADRASPLHF.

On this clone itself: With the read ending 3 residues before the CDR3 end, the germline J gene is used to fill in that end. The chain recombines TRBV19 with TRBJ2-1; 9 bases line up with TRBD1. CDR1 and CDR2 from the germline V gene are LNHDA and SQIVND (reference sequence). The CDR3 length is 15 residues. V dropped 3 bases and J dropped 4; count of bases not matched to a gene: 4. The CDR3 is CASSILQGAYNEQFF. The CDR3 DNA, read in part, is TGTGCCAGTAGTATTTTACAGGGGGCTTACAATGAG.

Concerning this clone itself: One end of the junction does not line up with germline, which may come from a read error. The sequence runs out 3 residues before the end of the CDR3; the remainder is reconstructed from the germline J gene. The chain recombines TRBV3-1 (or the pseudogene TRBV3-2) with TRBJ1-1; 8 bases line up with TRBD1. Germline V gene data show CDR1 as LGHDT and CDR2 as YNNKEL (reference sequence). The CDR3 consists of 17 residues. The covered CDR3 bases are TGTGCCAGCAGCCAAGGTAGTCACAGGGGGATGAAAACTGAA. It yields the protein CASSQGSHRGMKTE. The whole CDR3 protein reads CASSQGSHRGMKTEAFF.

Regarding this clone: Read data end 3 residues before the CDR3 end; the end is taken from the germline J gene. The chain recombines TRBV6-1 with TRBJ2-7; D is perhaps TRBD1 (8 bases). Per germline, CDR1 MNHNS and CDR2 SASEGT. This CDR3 spans 18 amino acids. V lost 1 base, J lost 6 bases, and 25 bases lay in between. Here the CDR3 reads CASSEEPAGEGQVFEQYF. The sequenced CDR3 bases are TGTGCCAGCAGTGAAGAGCCGGCAGGGGAGGGACAGGTGTTCGAG.

Points on this clone: The read ends 3 residues before the CDR3 terminus; that terminus is restored from the germline J gene. The chain is built from TRBV19 and TRBJ2-1, with TRBD2 matching 7 bases. V dropped 2 bases and J dropped 3; count of bases not matched to a gene: 4. Germline V CDR1 and CDR2: LNHDA, SQIVND (reference sequence). The CDR3 loop spans 15 amino acids. The part of the CDR3 DNA that was read is TGTGCCAGTAGTATAATACTAGCGAACTACAATGAG. Its protein is CASSIILANYNE. The complete CDR3 sequence is CASSIILANYNEQFF.

Turning to this clone: Coverage ceases 3 residues before the CDR3 finishes, and the germline J gene fills in the end. V usage is TRBV5-1 and J usage is TRBJ1-1; 9 bases are shared with TRBD1. The J segment lost 2 bases and the V segment lost 4 bases, leaving 6 bases of the junction unmatched. CDR1 SGHRS and CDR2 YFSETQ come from the germline V gene. CDR3 length equals 15 residues. This chain's CDR3 is CASSNLGQGNTEAFF. The sequenced part of the CDR3 DNA is TGCGCCAGCAGCAACCTGGGACAGGGAAACACTGAA.

Comments on this clone: The DNA ends 3 residues before the CDR3 does, and the rest of the CDR3 is filled in from the germline J gene. The genes are TRBV2 and TRBJ2-2, with 7 bases matching TRBD1. The CDR3 sequence is 14 residues long. Per germline, CDR1 SNHLY and CDR2 FYNNEI. V gave up 5 bases and J gave up 3 bases; unmatched junction bases: 3. The CDR3 sequence: CASSSQGDTGELFF. Partial CDR3 DNA: TGTGCCAGCAGTTCTCAGGGGGACACCGGGGAG.

As to this clone: The read falls 3 residues short of the CDR3 end, and the missing part is taken from the germline J gene. The chain carries TRBV6-1 and TRBJ2-5, with D perhaps matching TRBD2 (6 bases). CDR3 size: 15 residues. V was trimmed by 2 bases and J by 2 bases, leaving 12 bases between them. Germline CDR1 reads MNHNS; CDR2 reads SASEGT. The CDR3 DNA, read in part, is TGTGCCAGCAGTGAAATCAACGGGGGACAAGAGACC. Translation: CASSEINGGQET. The entire CDR3 protein reads CASSEINGGQETQYF.

Concerning this clone: The read halts 3 residues ahead of the CDR3 end, with the missing end drawn from the germline J gene. V gene TRBV29-1 combines with J gene TRBJ2-1; D unclear. Germline V gives CDR1 SQVTM, CDR2 ANQGSEA. The V and J ends lost 1 base and 6 bases respectively, with 19 bases between them. The CDR3 is 16 residues long. The CDR3: CSVEVGYLPTVNEQFF. The covered CDR3 bases are TGCAGCGTTGAAGTGGGCTACCTCCCTACTGTCAATGAG.

About this clone itself: The CDR3 end is not reached by the read, which stops 3 residues before it; the germline J gene fills it in. The chain has TRBV29-1 and TRBJ1-2, with D perhaps TRBD1 (6 bases). Germline V CDR1 and CDR2: SQVTM, ANQGSEA. There are 13 residues in the CDR3. Trimming removed 4 bases at V and 4 bases at J, with 13 bases between. CDR3 sequence: CSVGTAGGYGYTF. The sequenced part of the CDR3 DNA is TGCAGCGTTGGGACAGCTGGCGGCTATGGC.

On this clone: The read stops 3 residues short of the end of the CDR3; the missing end is completed from the germline J gene. The chain combines TRBV20-1 with TRBJ1-1; maybe TRBD1 (5 bases). V was clipped by 0 bases and J by 4 bases, with 12 bases between them. CDR1 and CDR2 from the germline V gene are DFQATT and SNEGSKA (reference sequence). This CDR3 comprises 14 residues. Partial CDR3 DNA: TGCAGTGCTAGAGATCTCCAGGGAGGCACTGAA. Protein product: CSARDLQGGTE. The entire CDR3 reads CSARDLQGGTEAFF.

Points on this clone: With the read ending 3 residues before the CDR3 end, the germline J gene is used to fill in that end. This chain uses TRBV4-2 with TRBJ2-5; 7 nucleotides line up with TRBD2. CDR1 LGHNA and CDR2 YNFKEQ come from the germline V gene. The J segment lost 2 bases and the V segment lost 3 bases, leaving 9 bases of the junction unmatched. The CDR3 sequence is 16 residues long. The CDR3 DNA, read in part, is TGTGCCAGCAGCCAGGCCCTAGCGGTGGGACAAGAGACC. This gives the protein CASSQALAVGQET. The entire CDR3 is CASSQALAVGQETQYF.

To note about this clone: The read halts 3 residues ahead of the CDR3 end, with the missing end drawn from the germline J gene. J is TRBJ2-3 and V is TRBV7-9; 8 nucleotides line up with TRBD1. The CDR3 length is 15 residues. With V trimmed by 3 bases and J by 0 bases, 2 bases remained unmatched. CDR1 and CDR2 (germline): SEHNR, FQNEAQ (reference sequence). The CDR3 sequence: CASSFRQGSTDTQYF. CDR3 DNA, as far as it was read: TGTGCCAGCAGCTTTAGACAGGGGAGCACAGATACG.

About this clone: The DNA ends 3 residues before the CDR3 does, and the rest of the CDR3 is filled in from the germline J gene. This chain links TRBV30 with TRBJ2-3; 7 bases agree with TRBD1. The CDR3 is 13 amino acids. After removal of 3 bases from V and 1 base from J, the junction contained 1 base not matched to a gene. Germline CDR1 is GTSNPN and CDR2 is SVGIG (reference sequence). The sequenced part of the CDR3 DNA is TGTGCCTGGAGCGGGACAGGCACAGATACG. The encoded protein is CAWSGTGTDT. The CDR3 in full is CAWSGTGTDTQYF.

CDR3 sequence reads: CASSPGQGASNGANVLTF. The DNA read from the CDR3 is TGTGCCAGCTCACCGGGACAGGGGGCGAGTAATGGGGCCAACGTC. The gene calls are TRBV18 and TRBJ2-6, with 12 bases fitting TRBD1. From the germline J gene comes the end of the CDR3, since the read stops 3 residues before it. V trimming: 3 bases; J trimming: 3 bases; junction bases outside the gene matches: 6. The CDR3 consists of 18 residues. Germline-derived CDR1 and CDR2 are KGHSH and LQKENI. The whole variable domain, filled in from reference TRBV18 and TRBJ2-6, reads NAGVMQNPRHLVRRRGQEARLRCSPMKGHSHVYWYRQLPEEGLKFMVYLQKENIIDESGMPKERFSAEFPKEGPSILRIQQVVRGDSAAYFCASSPGQGASNGANVLTFGAGSRLTVL.